These 21 T cell receptor beta chains came from one sample sequenced in a study of a mutant IDH1 vaccine in newly diagnosed glioma. For these receptors, no antigen is known. Time point noted: week 47, end of study. Every vaccination contained 300 ug of the mutant IDH1 20-mer peptide and was paired with topical imiquimod. Measured with immunoSEQ multiplex PCR; TCRdb has only the in-frame clones, and not every one. The sample has tens of thousands of clones, roughly four fifths seen once. The material sequenced was PBMCs, taken from a glioma patient whose treatment included an IDH1 peptide vaccine. These receptors were obtained from a woman aged 45-65 years with glioma.

This chain uses TRBV19 with TRBJ2-7; D call uncertain. CDR1 is LNHDA, CDR2 SQIVND, per germline (reference sequence). Trimming removed 7 bases at V and 1 base at J, with 8 bases between. The CDR3 spans 12 residues. CDR3 bases: TGTGCCAGTAATCCGGATTCCTACGAGCAGTACTTC. This codes for CASNPDSYEQYF.

The chain is built from TRBV4-2 and TRBJ1-5; no reliable D call. This CDR3 has 15 amino acids. Germline V CDR1 and CDR2: LGHNA, YNFKEQ. V lost 2 bases and J 0 bases, leaving 8 bases between the germline ends. The DNA of the CDR3 is TGTGCCAGCAGCCAAACCCAGAGTAGCAATCAGCCCCAGCATTTT. This encodes CASSQTQSSNQPQHF.

This clone was found a few times. The chain has TRBV14 and TRBJ2-3; D possibly corresponds to TRBD2 (6 bases). Trimming cost V 4 bases and J 2 bases, with 13 bases left between them. This CDR3 contains 15 residues. The germline V gene has CDR1 SGHDN and CDR2 FVKESK. CDR3 amino acids: CASSRLAFSTDTQYF. As DNA, the CDR3 is TGTGCCAGCAGCCGTCTAGCGTTCTCCACAGATACGCAGTATTTT.

The rearrangement joins TRBV7-2 to TRBJ2-5; D could derive from TRBD1 or TRBD2 (7 bases each). The ends were cut back, 0 bases at V and 2 bases at J, with 13 bases in the middle. Germline CDR1 SGHTA, CDR2 FQGNSA. CDR3 size: 16 residues. CDR3 in DNA: TGTGCCAGCAGCTTAGCGGCAGGGGGGGGGCAAGAGACCCAGTACTTC. Protein sequence: CASSLAAGGGQETQYF.

The chain joins TRBV27 to TRBJ2-7; 8 nucleotides align to TRBD1. This CDR3 spans 18 amino acids. Germline assignment: CDR1 MNHEY and CDR2 SMNVEV (reference sequence). The J segment lost 0 bases and the V segment lost 6 bases, leaving 16 bases of the junction unmatched. CDR3 residues: CASSLPLSRTGSSYEQYF. The CDR3 DNA reads as TGTGCCAGCAGCCTCCCTTTGTCCCGGACAGGGAGCTCCTACGAGCAGTACTTC.

This chain uses TRBV2 with TRBJ2-7; TRBD1 matches 11 bases. The CDR3 is 13 amino acids. The germline V gene encodes CDR1 SNHLY and CDR2 FYNNEI. V dropped 7 bases and J dropped 6; count of bases not matched to a gene: 5. The CDR3 region is CASKGQGAREQYF. CDR3 coding DNA: TGTGCCAGCAAAGGACAGGGGGCGCGCGAGCAGTACTTC. The complete variable domain, with remaining parts taken from reference TRBV2 and TRBJ2-7, reads EPEVTQTPSHQVTQMGQEVILRCVPISNHLYFYWYRQILGQKVEFLVSFYNNEISEKSEIFDDQFSVERPDGSNFTLKIRSTKLEDSAMYFCASKGQGAREQYFGPGTRLTVT.

CDR3 residues: CASSLEGQDMNTIYF. CDR3 in DNA: TGTGCCAGCAGCTTAGAGGGACAGGATATGAACACCATATATTTT. This chain joins TRBV13 and TRBJ1-3, with 8 bases identical to TRBD1. V was pared by 1 base and J by 7 bases, with 6 bases of the junction left unmatched. The length of the CDR3 is 15 residues. Looked up from germline, CDR1 is PRHDT and CDR2 is FYEKMQ (reference sequence).

The V and J genes are TRBV9 and TRBJ2-2; TRBD2 agrees at 8 bases. Germline CDR1 SGDLS, CDR2 YYNGEE. J was trimmed by 5 bases and V by 0 bases; bases with no gene match: 15. The CDR3 is 19 residues long. CDR3 loop: CASSVELSGGSRYTGELFF. The CDR3 nucleotides read TGTGCCAGCAGCGTAGAACTCAGCGGGGGATCCAGGTATACCGGGGAGCTGTTTTTT.

The chain recombines TRBV29-1 with TRBJ2-5; 7 nucleotides line up with TRBD1. Germline values: CDR1 SQVTM, CDR2 ANQGSEA. CDR3 length: 12 residues. V was pared by 6 bases and J by 2 bases, with 3 bases of the junction left unmatched. CDR3 region: CSVGQSQETQYF. The CDR3 DNA sequence: TGCAGCGTGGGACAGAGTCAAGAGACCCAGTACTTC.

The rearrangement links TRBV18 to TRBJ1-3; D might be TRBD1 (5 bases). Trimming removed 5 bases from V and 0 bases from J, with 8 bases in between. The CDR3 is 14 amino acids. Germline V gene lookup returns CDR1 KGHSH and CDR2 LQKENI. In DNA form, the CDR3 reads TGTGCCAGCTCATCACAGGACTCTGGAAACACCATATATTTT. This encodes CASSSQDSGNTIYF.

This clone has more than one count but fewer than ten. J is TRBJ2-7 and V is TRBV7-3, with D possibly being TRBD1 (5 bases). Germline V gives CDR1 SGHTA, CDR2 FQGTGA. The CDR3 has 18 amino acids. The germline V and J ends were trimmed by 1 base and 0 bases, with 19 bases remaining between them. The CDR3 DNA reads TGTGCCAGCAGCTTAATACCCTTCTCCGACAGCCGCTCCTACGAGCAGTACTTC. The encoded protein is CASSLIPFSDSRSYEQYF.

J is TRBJ1-3 and V is TRBV27, with a tentative D call TRBD1 (5 bases). The CDR3 runs 16 residues. Trimming removed 6 bases at V and 0 bases at J, with 15 bases between. The germline V gene encodes CDR1 MNHEY and CDR2 SMNVEV (reference sequence). The CDR3 region has the DNA TGTGCCAGCAGGGCGGGGACGGCTAGCTCTGGAAACACCATATATTTT. Translated: CASRAGTASSGNTIYF.

This clone was seen once. This chain uses TRBV2 with TRBJ1-1; no definite D call. This CDR3 contains 14 residues. V lost 8 bases and J 0 bases, leaving 13 bases between the germline ends. Germline values: CDR1 SNHLY, CDR2 FYNNEI. In DNA, the CDR3 is TGTGCCAGCGGGTGGGAGTTAGTGAACACTGAAGCTTTCTTT. Translation gives CASGWELVNTEAFF.

This chain links TRBV10-2 with TRBJ2-3; 7 nucleotides line up with TRBD1. The CDR3 extends over 15 amino acids. The junction had 8 bases not matched to a gene; V was cut back by 8 bases and J by 0 bases. Germline CDR1 WSHSY, CDR2 SAAADI. CDR3 protein: CASGSTDRSTDTQYF. The CDR3 DNA follows: TGCGCCAGCGGGAGCACGGACAGGAGCACAGATACGCAGTATTTT.

The chain couples TRBV6-5 to TRBJ2-7, with 8 bases fitting TRBD1. Germline assignment: CDR1 MNHEY and CDR2 SVGAGI. Unmatched junction bases numbered 3, after V lost 8 bases and J lost 3 bases. There are 12 residues in the CDR3. The CDR3 is CASRDRNYEQYF. CDR3 sequence (DNA): TGTGCCAGCCGGGACAGGAACTACGAGCAGTACTTC.

The rearrangement links TRBV6-1 to TRBJ2-5; 12 nucleotides match TRBD2. This CDR3 is built from 15 residues. Germline V gives CDR1 MNHNS, CDR2 SASEGT. The junction had 6 bases not matched to a gene; V was cut back by 1 base and J by 9 bases. The CDR3 DNA is TGTGCCAGCAGTGAAGGGGCTAGCGGGGGGGAGGCCCAGTACTTC. Protein: CASSEGASGGEAQYF.

The V and J genes are TRBV27 and TRBJ1-5; the D gene is possibly TRBD1 (6 bases). The CDR3 extends over 13 amino acids. CDR1 and CDR2 (germline): MNHEY, SMNVEV (reference sequence). V was clipped by 5 bases and J by 5 bases, with 10 bases between them. As DNA, the CDR3 is TGTGCCAGCAGTAACAACAGGGATCAGCCCCAGCATTTT. It specifies CASSNNRDQPQHF.

The chain carries TRBV29-1 and TRBJ2-1; D unclear. Trimming left V 7 bases short and J 9 bases short, with 10 bases between. Germline loops: CDR1 SQVTM, CDR2 ANQGSEA. There are 10 residues in the CDR3. DNA of the CDR3: TGCAGCGGGATAGTGACTGAGCAGTTCTTC. Translation gives CSGIVTEQFF.

The rearrangement links TRBV7-9 to TRBJ1-2, with TRBD1 matching over 7 bases. V shed 5 bases, J shed 3 bases, and the junction held 6 bases outside the gene matches. The length of the CDR3 is 14 residues. Germline V lookup: CDR1 SEHNR, CDR2 FQNEAQ (reference sequence). CDR3 region: CASSATGADYGYTF. The CDR3 region has the DNA TGTGCCAGCAGCGCTACAGGGGCCGACTATGGCTACACCTTC. The variable domain in full, completed from reference TRBV7-9 and TRBJ1-2, reads DTGVSQNPRHKITKRGQNVTFRCDPISEHNRLYWYRQTLGQGPEFLTYFQNEAQLEKSRLLSDRFSAERPKGSFSTLEIQRTEQGDSAMYLCASSATGADYGYTFGSGTRLTVV.

This chain's CDR3 is CASTPALGYNSPLHF. The CDR3 DNA sequence: TGTGCCAGTACCCCGGCGCTCGGGTATAATTCACCCCTCCACTTT. The chain carries TRBV19 and TRBJ1-6; D gene uncertain. Germline V gene data show CDR1 as LNHDA and CDR2 as SQIVND (reference sequence). V dropped 7 bases and J dropped 4 bases, with 14 bases sitting between them. The CDR3 has 15 amino acids.

The chain couples TRBV15 to TRBJ1-2; D uncertain. CDR1 is LNHNV and CDR2 is YYDKDF in the germline V gene (reference sequence). V lost 0 bases, J lost 5 bases, and 10 bases lay in between. The CDR3 length is 14 residues. The CDR3, as DNA: TGTGCCACCAGCAGAGATAGGGTTGCTTATGGCTACACCTTC. Its translation: CATSRDRVAYGYTF.